Here is one T cell receptor (beta chain) with its context. Its antigen is not identified. This sample was included in a study of CD8 T cells in ankylosing spondylitis. Germline CDR1 is SQVTM and CDR2 is ANQGSEA. Trimming cost V 7 bases and J 7 bases; bases outside gene matches: 6. CDR3 length equals 14 residues. TCRdb re-analysed the 5' RACE reads in MiXCR, keeping a single row per CDR3 protein. In the table there are 250,000 to 400,000 distinct CDR3 sequences, around a tenth of which are singletons. Regarding the study as a whole: Roughly 8 highly homologous variants made up a TCR beta motif, and this motif appeared characteristic of ankylosing spondylitis blood.

The chain links TRBV29-1 to TRBJ2-2; 13 nucleotides line up with TRBD2. The origin of this receptor is a female donor with ankylosing spondylitis or in good health (not recorded which). Sequencing was carried out using blood, either unsorted or a sorted T cell fraction (not recorded which). The CDR3 region is CSARLAGGGGELFF. In DNA, the CDR3 is TGCAGCGCGAGACTAGCGGGAGGAGGCGGGGAGCTGTTTTTT.